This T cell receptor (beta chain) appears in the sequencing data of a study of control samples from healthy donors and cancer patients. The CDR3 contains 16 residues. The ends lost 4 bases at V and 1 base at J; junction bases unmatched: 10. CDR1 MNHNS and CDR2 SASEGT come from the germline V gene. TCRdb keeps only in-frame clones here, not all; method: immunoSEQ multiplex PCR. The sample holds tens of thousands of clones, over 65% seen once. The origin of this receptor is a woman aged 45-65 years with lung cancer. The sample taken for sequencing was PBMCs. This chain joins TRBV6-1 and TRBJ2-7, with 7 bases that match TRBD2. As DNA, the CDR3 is TGTGCCAGCAGTGTCAATAACGGGGGGTTGTCCTACGAGCAGTACTTC. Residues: CASSVNNGGLSYEQYF.